The clone carrying this TCR beta chain was seen a few times. The antigen is unknown. These data come from a study of T-cell memory formation after mild COVID-19. TCRdb used MiXCR to reprocess the 5' RACE reads, holding one entry per CDR3 protein. The sample has around 55,000 distinct CDR3 sequences, over 7.5% seen once; the top ten hold 1.2%. Looked up from germline, CDR1 is DFQATT and CDR2 is SNEGSKA (reference sequence). The germline V and J ends were trimmed by 4 bases and 1 base, with 10 bases remaining between them. The length of the CDR3 is 13 residues. Overall study results and limits: Shrinking CD4+ clones resided mostly in CM and EM, and CD8+ ones in EMRA. Unconfirmed was the SARS-CoV-2 specificity of second-wave clones that peaked on day 37. Among clones contracting day 15 to 85, CD4/CD8 was balanced, whereas later expanders leaned CD4+.

Sequenced material: PBMCs or a T cell subset sorted from them (not recorded which). The chain employs TRBV20-1 and TRBJ2-5; D is undetermined. The TCR comes from a man younger than 35 who had mild COVID-19 (a few samples of this study predate the infection). Cell type and time point are not known. CDR3 region: CSATGPSQETQYF. Written as DNA, the CDR3 is TGCAGTGCTACCGGTCCTTCCCAAGAGACCCAGTACTTC.